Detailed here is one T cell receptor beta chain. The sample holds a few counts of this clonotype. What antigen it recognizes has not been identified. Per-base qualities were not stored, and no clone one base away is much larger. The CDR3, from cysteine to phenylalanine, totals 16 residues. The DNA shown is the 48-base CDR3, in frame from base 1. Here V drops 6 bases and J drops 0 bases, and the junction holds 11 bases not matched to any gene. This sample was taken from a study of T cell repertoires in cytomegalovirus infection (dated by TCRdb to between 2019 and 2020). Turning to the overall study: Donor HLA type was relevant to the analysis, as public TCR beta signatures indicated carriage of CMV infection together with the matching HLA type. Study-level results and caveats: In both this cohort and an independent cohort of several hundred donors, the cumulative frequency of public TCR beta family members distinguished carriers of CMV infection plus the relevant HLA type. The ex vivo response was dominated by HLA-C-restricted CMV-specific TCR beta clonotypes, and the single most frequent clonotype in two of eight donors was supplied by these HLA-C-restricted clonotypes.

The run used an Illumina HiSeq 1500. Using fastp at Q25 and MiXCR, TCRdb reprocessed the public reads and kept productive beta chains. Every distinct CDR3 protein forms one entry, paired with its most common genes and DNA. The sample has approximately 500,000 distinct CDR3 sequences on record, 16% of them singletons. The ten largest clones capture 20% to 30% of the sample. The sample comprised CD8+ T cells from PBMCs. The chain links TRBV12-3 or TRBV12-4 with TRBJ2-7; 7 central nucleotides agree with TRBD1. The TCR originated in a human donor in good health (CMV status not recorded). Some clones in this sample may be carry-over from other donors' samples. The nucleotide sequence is TGTGCCAGCAGGTCGTCTACAGGGGAATCCTCCTACGAGCAGTACTTC. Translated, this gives CASRSSTGESSYEQYF.